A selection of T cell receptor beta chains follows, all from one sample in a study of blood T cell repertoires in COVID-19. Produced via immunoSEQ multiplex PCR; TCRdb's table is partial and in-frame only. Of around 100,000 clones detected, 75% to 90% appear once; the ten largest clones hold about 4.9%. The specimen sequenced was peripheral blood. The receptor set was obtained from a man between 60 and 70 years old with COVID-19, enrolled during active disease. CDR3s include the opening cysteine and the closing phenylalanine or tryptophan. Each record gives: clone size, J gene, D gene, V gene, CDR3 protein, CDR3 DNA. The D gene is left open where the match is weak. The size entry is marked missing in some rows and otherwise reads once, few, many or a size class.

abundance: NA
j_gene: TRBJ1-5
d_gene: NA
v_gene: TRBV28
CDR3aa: CASSLWSGEGNQPQHF
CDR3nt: TGTGCCAGCAGTTTATGGTCAGGGGAGGGAAATCAGCCCCAGCATTTT

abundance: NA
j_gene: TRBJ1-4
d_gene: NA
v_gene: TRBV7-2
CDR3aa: CASSLAPAGGATNEKLFF
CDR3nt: TGTGCCAGCAGCTTAGCGCCGGCCGGAGGGGCAACTAATGAAAAACTGTTTTTT

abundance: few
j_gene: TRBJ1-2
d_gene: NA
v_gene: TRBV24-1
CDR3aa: CATSDHQGSGYTF
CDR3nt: TGTGCCACCAGTGATCATCAGGGATCTGGCTACACCTTC

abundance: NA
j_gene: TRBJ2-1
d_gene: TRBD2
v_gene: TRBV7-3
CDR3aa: CASSQLAGVEQFF
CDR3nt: TGTGCCAGCAGTCAGCTAGCGGGAGTTGAGCAGTTCTTC

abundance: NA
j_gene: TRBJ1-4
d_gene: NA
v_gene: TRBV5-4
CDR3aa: CASSEGGRWNEKLFF
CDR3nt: TGTGCCAGCAGTGAGGGTGGACGGTGGAATGAAAAACTGTTTTTT

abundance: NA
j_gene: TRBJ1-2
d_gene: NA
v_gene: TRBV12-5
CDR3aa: CASAFNRVYGYTF
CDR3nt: TGTGCTAGTGCTTTTAACAGGGTCTATGGCTACACCTTC

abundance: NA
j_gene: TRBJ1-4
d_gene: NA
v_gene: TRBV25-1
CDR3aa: CASSEYKPEGEKLFF
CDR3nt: TGTGCCAGCAGTGAATATAAGCCAGAGGGAGAAAAACTGTTTTTT

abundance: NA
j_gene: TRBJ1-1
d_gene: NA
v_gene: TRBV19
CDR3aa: CASTRGRGYEAFF
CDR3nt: TGTGCCAGTACCAGGGGCAGGGGCTATGAAGCTTTCTTT

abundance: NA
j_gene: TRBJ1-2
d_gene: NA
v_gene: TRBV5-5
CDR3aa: CASSSVLRANYGYTF
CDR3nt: TGTGCCAGCAGCTCTGTCCTCAGGGCTAACTATGGCTACACCTTC

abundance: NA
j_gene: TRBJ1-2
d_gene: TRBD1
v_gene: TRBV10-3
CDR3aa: CAISESSDRGYGYTF
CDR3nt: TGTGCCATCAGTGAGTCTTCGGACAGGGGCTATGGCTACACCTTC

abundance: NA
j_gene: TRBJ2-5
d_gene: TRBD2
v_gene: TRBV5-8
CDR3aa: CASSELAGGRGETQYF
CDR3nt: TGTGCCAGCAGCGAGCTAGCGGGAGGCCGCGGGGAGACCCAGTACTTC

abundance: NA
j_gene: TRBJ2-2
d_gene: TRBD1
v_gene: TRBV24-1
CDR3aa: CATSDLRGGYTGELFF
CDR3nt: TGTGCCACCAGTGATTTGAGAGGGGGCTATACCGGGGAGCTGTTTTTT

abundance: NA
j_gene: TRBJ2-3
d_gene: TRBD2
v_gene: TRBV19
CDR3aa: CASTIGLAGDTDTQYF
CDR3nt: TGTGCCAGTACCATTGGACTAGCGGGAGACACAGATACGCAGTATTTT

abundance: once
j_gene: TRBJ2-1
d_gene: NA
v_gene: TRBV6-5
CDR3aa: CASLEPPYYNEQFF
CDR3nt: TGTGCCAGCTTGGAGCCCCCCTACTACAATGAGCAGTTCTTC

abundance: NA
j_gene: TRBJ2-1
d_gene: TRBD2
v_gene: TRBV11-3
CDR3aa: CASSHGTSGSPHEQFF
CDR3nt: TGTGCCAGCAGCCACGGAACTAGCGGGAGCCCCCATGAGCAGTTCTTC

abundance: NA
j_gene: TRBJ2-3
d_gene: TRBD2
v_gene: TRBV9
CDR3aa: CASSPSRGGTYVTQYF
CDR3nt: TGTGCCAGCAGCCCCAGCCGGGGGGGGACTTACGTTACGCAGTATTTT

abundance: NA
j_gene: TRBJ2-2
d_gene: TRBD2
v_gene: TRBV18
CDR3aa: CASSPLLAGEIGELFF
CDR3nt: TGTGCCAGCTCACCGTTACTAGCGGGAGAAATCGGGGAGCTGTTTTTT

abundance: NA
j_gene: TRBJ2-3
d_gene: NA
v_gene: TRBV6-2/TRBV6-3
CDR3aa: CASSYSIEYTQYF
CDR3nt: TGTGCCAGCAGTTACTCAATTGAGTATACGCAGTATTTT

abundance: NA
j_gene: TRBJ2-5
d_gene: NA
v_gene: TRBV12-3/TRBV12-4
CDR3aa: CASTPRGAETQYF
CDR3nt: TGTGCCAGCACTCCGAGAGGCGCAGAGACCCAGTACTTC